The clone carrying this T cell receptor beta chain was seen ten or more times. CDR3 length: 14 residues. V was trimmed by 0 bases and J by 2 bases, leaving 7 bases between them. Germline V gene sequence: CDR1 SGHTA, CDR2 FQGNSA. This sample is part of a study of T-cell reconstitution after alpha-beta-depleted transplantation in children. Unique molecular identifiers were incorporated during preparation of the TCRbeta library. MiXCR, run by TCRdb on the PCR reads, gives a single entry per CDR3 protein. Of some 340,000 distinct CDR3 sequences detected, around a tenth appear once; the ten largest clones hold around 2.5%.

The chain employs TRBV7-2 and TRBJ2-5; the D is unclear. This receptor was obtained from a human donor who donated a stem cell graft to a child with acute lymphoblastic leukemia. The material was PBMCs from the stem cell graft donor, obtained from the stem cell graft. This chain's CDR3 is CASSLAVVQETQYF. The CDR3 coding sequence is TGTGCCAGCAGCTTAGCTGTAGTGCAAGAGACCCAGTACTTC.